The rows below give T cell receptor beta chains drawn from one sample of a study of identical twins. MiXCR was run by TCRdb on the 5' RACE reads, yielding one entry per CDR3 protein. The sample has about 240,000 distinct CDR3 sequences; about an eighth are singletons. These sequences were also reported in another study, on yellow fever vaccine responses in identical twins.

What was sequenced was memory (CD45RO+) T cells sorted from blood. The receptors derive from a woman between 18 and 29 years old in good health. The CDR3 runs from the conserved cysteine through the conserved F or W. A D gene is named only where the DNA matches it firmly. Size is stated for part of the rows, as once, few or many counts, or as a class when the clone is expanded.

J gene | D gene | V gene | clone size | CDR3 protein | CDR3 DNA
TRBJ2-3 | . | TRBV24-1 | . | CATSDLRGFQADTQYF | TGTGCCACCAGTGACTTGAGGGGGTTTCAGGCAGATACGCAGTATTTT
TRBJ2-1 | . | TRBV5-4 | few | CASSFSGRDDNEQFF | TGTGCCAGCAGCTTTTCCGGGAGAGATGACAATGAGCAGTTCTTC
TRBJ2-1 | TRBD1 | TRBV2 | few | CASMDRGLDNEQFF | TGTGCCAGCATGGACAGGGGGCTAGACAATGAGCAGTTCTTC
TRBJ2-7 | . | TRBV5-5 | . | CASGNYEQYF | TGTGCCAGCGGAAACTACGAGCAGTACTTC
TRBJ2-7 | . | TRBV14 | many | CASSHLQEGGVYHEQYF | TGTGCCAGCAGCCATCTCCAGGAGGGGGGCGTTTATCACGAGCAGTACTTC
TRBJ1-1 | . | TRBV11-2 | . | CASSLVSPERNTEAFF | TGTGCCAGCAGCTTAGTAAGTCCAGAGAGGAACACTGAAGCTTTCTTT
TRBJ2-3 | . | TRBV29-1 | many | CSSGPADTQYF | TGCAGCAGCGGGCCAGCAGATACGCAGTATTTT
TRBJ2-2 | . | TRBV7-9 | . | CASSLKGPLNTGELFF | TGTGCCAGCAGCTTAAAAGGGCCCCTGAACACCGGGGAGCTGTTTTTT
TRBJ2-3 | TRBD1 | TRBV20-1 | . | CSAGKRTGVGDTQYF | TGCAGTGCTGGAAAACGGACAGGGGTTGGAGATACGCAGTATTTT
TRBJ2-1 | . | TRBV6-2/TRBV6-3 | . | CASSSWTGNNEQFF | TGTGCCAGCAGCTCCTGGACCGGTAACAATGAGCAGTTCTTC
TRBJ2-7 | TRBD1 | TRBV6-2/TRBV6-3 | . | CASSALRDRGHEQYF | TGTGCCAGCAGTGCTCTCCGGGACAGGGGGCACGAGCAGTACTTC